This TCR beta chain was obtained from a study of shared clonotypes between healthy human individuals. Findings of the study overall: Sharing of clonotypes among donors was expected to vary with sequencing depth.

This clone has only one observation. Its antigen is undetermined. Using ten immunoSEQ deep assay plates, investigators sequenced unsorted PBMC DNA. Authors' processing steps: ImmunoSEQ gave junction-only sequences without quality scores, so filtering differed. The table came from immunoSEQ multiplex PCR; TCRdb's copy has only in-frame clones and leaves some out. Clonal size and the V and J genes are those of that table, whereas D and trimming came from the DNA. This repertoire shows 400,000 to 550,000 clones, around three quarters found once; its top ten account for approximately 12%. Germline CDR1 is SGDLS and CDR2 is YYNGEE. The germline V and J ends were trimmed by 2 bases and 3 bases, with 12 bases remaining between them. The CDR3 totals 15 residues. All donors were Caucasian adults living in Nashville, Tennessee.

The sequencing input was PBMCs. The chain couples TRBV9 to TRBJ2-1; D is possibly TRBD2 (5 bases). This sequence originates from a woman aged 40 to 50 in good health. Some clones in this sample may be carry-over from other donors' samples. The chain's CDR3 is CASSVEGVDYNEQFF. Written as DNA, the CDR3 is TGTGCCAGCAGCGTTGAGGGAGTGGACTACAATGAGCAGTTCTTC.